This T cell receptor (beta chain) came from a study of shared clonotypes between healthy human individuals. Study results and caveats: Across subsets, estimated richness was generally greater for naive than for memory populations.

The method was immunoSEQ multiplex PCR; TCRdb's version includes in-frame clones alone and lacks a portion of them. The sample has 600,000 or so clones, roughly 95% seen once. As to this clone: Its antigen is currently unknown.

CD45RO negativity and positive selection for CCR7 defined naive CD8 cells, a population that excluded terminally differentiated effector memory CD45RA+ cells. V dropped 4 bases and J dropped 3; count of bases not matched to a gene: 3. Germline assignment: CDR1 SGHTA and CDR2 FQGTGA. The CDR3 runs 15 residues. V is TRBV7-3 and J is TRBJ2-1, with 10 nucleotides matching TRBD1. The receptor's source is a woman aged 25 to 39 in good health. The specimen was naive CD8+ T cells sorted from blood. The CDR3 sequence: CASSSGTGDYNEQFF. The CDR3 DNA follows: TGTGCCAGCAGCTCGGGGACAGGGGACTACAATGAGCAGTTCTTC.